Following are 21 T cell receptor beta chains from one sample sequenced in a study of cytomegalovirus exposure and HLA in healthy donors. Both 60 Vbeta primers and 13 Jbeta primers went into the PCR. Repertoires were generated with immunoSEQ multiplex PCR, while TCRdb's copy carries only in-frame clones and drops some. This table has some 85,000 clones, less than 80% appearing once. Material for sequencing was PBMCs. The receptors come from a male donor in good health and CMV-seronegative.

This chain connects TRBV29-1 to TRBJ2-5, with 14 bases that match TRBD2. Germline CDR1 is SQVTM and CDR2 is ANQGSEA. Losses at the gene ends were 2 bases for V and 5 bases for J; bases not matched to a gene: 7. This CDR3 has 16 amino acids. In DNA, the CDR3 is TGCAGCGTTGAATCTGGGACTAGCGGGAGATTCGAGACCCAGTACTTC. It translates to CSVESGTSGRFETQYF.

Worth noting for this clone: Compared with germline, one end of the junction differs, possibly owing to a read error. The gene calls are TRBV5-1 and TRBJ2-6, with D perhaps matching TRBD1 (6 bases). This CDR3 has 18 amino acids. CDR1 and CDR2 (germline): SGHRS, YFSETQ. In DNA, the CDR3 is TGCGCCAGCAGCCCCCCGACAGGAGCATCCTCTGGGGCCAACGGCCTGACTTTC. Its translation: CASSPPTGASSGANGLTF.

This clone was found a few times. The genes are TRBV7-9 and TRBJ2-1; 8 bases match TRBD1. V gave up 5 bases and J gave up 0 bases; unmatched junction bases: 6. Germline V gene sequence: CDR1 SEHNR, CDR2 FQNEAQ (reference sequence). The CDR3 loop spans 16 amino acids. The CDR3 DNA sequence: TGTGCCAGCAGCCCCCGGACAGGGAGCTCCTACAATGAGCAGTTCTTC. This translates into CASSPRTGSSYNEQFF.

The V call is TRBV9, the J call TRBJ2-2, with 8 bases lining up with TRBD2. Germline values: CDR1 SGDLS, CDR2 YYNGEE. This CDR3 contains 17 residues. The ends lost 3 bases at V and 0 bases at J; junction bases unmatched: 7. The DNA for the CDR3 is TGTGCCAGCAGCGCCCGGGGGGGACCGACGAACACCGGGGAGCTGTTTTTT. Encoded protein: CASSARGGPTNTGELFF.

The chain has TRBV6-4 and TRBJ2-5; tentatively, D is TRBD2 (6 bases). Deletions cut 4 bases from V and 1 base from J, with 7 bases between. Germline lookup yields CDR1 MRHNA and CDR2 SNTAGT. The CDR3 length is 13 residues. The CDR3 bases are TGTGCCAGCAGTGGGCGGGGCCAAGAGACCCAGTACTTC. Translated: CASSGRGQETQYF.

V is TRBV14 and J is TRBJ2-7, with a weak D call TRBD1 (6 bases). There are 13 residues in the CDR3. The germline gives CDR1 SGHDN, CDR2 FVKESK. The germline V and J ends were trimmed by 1 base and 4 bases, with 8 bases remaining between them. CDR3 DNA sequence: TGTGCCAGCAGCCAAGGGGGGCGGTACGAGCAGTACTTC. Translating gives CASSQGGRYEQYF.

This clone has only a few counts. This chain connects TRBV6-5 to TRBJ1-5; TRBD1 matches at 8 bases. The CDR3 contains 12 residues. From germline, CDR1 is MNHEY and CDR2 SVGAGI. Unmatched junction bases numbered 4, after V lost 8 bases and J lost 7 bases. In nucleotides, the CDR3 is TGTGCCAGCCAAACAGGGGGGCAGCCCCAGCATTTT. As protein: CASQTGGQPQHF.

The DNA for the CDR3 is TGTGCCAGCAGTTTACCAGGGAACGATGAGCAGTTCTTC. Amino acid sequence: CASSLPGNDEQFF. The chain has TRBV28 and TRBJ2-1; D is possibly TRBD1 (5 bases). The CDR3 contains 13 residues. Germline V gene lookup returns CDR1 MDHEN and CDR2 SYDVKM. V dropped 2 bases and J dropped 8 bases, with 10 bases sitting between them.

V is TRBV9 and J is TRBJ2-1; D perhaps matches TRBD1 (6 bases). The CDR3 runs to 15 residues. Germline lookup yields CDR1 SGDLS and CDR2 YYNGEE. Trimming took off 3 bases at V and 8 bases at J, with 18 bases between the two ends. CDR3: CASSGGGSRVDEQFF. The CDR3 nucleotides are TGTGCCAGCAGCGGAGGGGGATCCAGGGTCGATGAGCAGTTCTTC. Variable domain in full (rest from reference TRBV9 and TRBJ2-1): DSGVTQTPKHLITATGQRVTLRCSPRSGDLSVYWYQQSLDQGLQFLIQYYNGEERAKGNILERFSAQQFPDLHSELNLSSLELGDSALYFCASSGGGSRVDEQFFGPGTRLTVL.

The V gene is TRBV14, the J gene TRBJ2-3, with 8 bases fitting TRBD1. The CDR3 covers 19 residues. Germline-derived CDR1 and CDR2 are SGHDN and FVKESK. The V segment lost 0 bases and the J segment 1 base; nucleotides outside the gene matches: 12. The CDR3 sequence: CASSQDPPPWGQGTDTQYF. In DNA, the CDR3 is TGTGCCAGCAGCCAAGACCCGCCTCCTTGGGGACAGGGCACAGATACGCAGTATTTT.

The chain employs TRBV9 and TRBJ1-2; D remains unclear. The CDR3 is 15 amino acids. Trimming pared 4 bases from V and 1 base from J, leaving 14 bases between. CDR1 and CDR2 from the germline V gene are SGDLS and YYNGEE. The CDR3 is CASSPSAGINYGYTF. The CDR3 DNA sequence: TGTGCCAGCAGCCCCAGCGCGGGAATTAACTATGGCTACACCTTC.

V gene TRBV28 combines with J gene TRBJ1-5, with no clear D. CDR1 and CDR2 (germline): MDHEN, SYDVKM. V was cut by 3 bases and J by 5 bases, with 17 bases left in between. CDR3 size: 16 residues. Written as DNA, the CDR3 is TGTGCCAGCAGTTTGATCCGGAATCTGGGCGATCAGCCCCAGCATTTT. This gives the protein CASSLIRNLGDQPQHF. Looking up the rest from reference TRBV28 and TRBJ1-5 gives the full variable domain: DVKVTQSSRYLVKRTGEKVFLECVQDMDHENMFWYRQDPGLGLRLIYFSYDVKMKEKGDIPEGYSVSREKKERFSLILESASTNQTSMYLCASSLIRNLGDQPQHFGDGTRLSIL.

The V gene is TRBV14, the J gene TRBJ2-3; TRBD1 is a possible D gene (5 bases). Germline V gene sequence: CDR1 SGHDN, CDR2 FVKESK. With 5 bases removed from V and 4 bases from J, the gap between germline ends came to 10 bases. CDR3 length equals 13 residues. The CDR3 DNA sequence: TGTGCCAGCAGCAGCAGGGCTCCAGATACGCAGTATTTT. As protein: CASSSRAPDTQYF.

This chain uses TRBV9 with TRBJ1-2, with TRBD1 identical over 9 bases. V lost 4 bases and J lost 4; bases outside the gene matches: 5. Looked up from germline, CDR1 is SGDLS and CDR2 is YYNGEE. This CDR3 comprises 14 residues. The CDR3 bases are TGTGCCAGCAGCCCAGGACAGGGGAGCTATGGCTACACCTTC. This sequence encodes CASSPGQGSYGYTF.

This clone occurred a few times. The chain is built from TRBV6-1 and TRBJ1-2; maybe TRBD1 (5 bases). Germline V lookup: CDR1 MNHNS, CDR2 SASEGT. The V end was cut by 1 base, the J end by 2 bases, with 11 bases between. This CDR3 spans 15 amino acids. In nucleotides, the CDR3 is TGTGCCAGCAGTGAAGGCAGGGCGATGAACTATGGCTACACCTTC. This gives the protein CASSEGRAMNYGYTF.

The gene calls are TRBV10-3 and TRBJ2-6; perhaps TRBD1 as D (5 bases). V lost 6 bases and J 1 base, leaving 7 bases between the germline ends. The CDR3 has 14 amino acids. The germline gives CDR1 ENHRY, CDR2 SYGVKD. This CDR3 reads CAIRSGSGANVLTF. Written as DNA, the CDR3 is TGTGCCATCAGATCAGGGTCTGGGGCCAACGTCCTGACTTTC.

The chain employs TRBV6-1 and TRBJ1-4; D possibly corresponds to TRBD1 (6 bases). CDR3 length equals 15 residues. The germline gives CDR1 MNHNS, CDR2 SASEGT. Trimming shortened V by 1 base and J by 7 bases, and 13 bases separated the two germline ends. The CDR3 loop is CASSEVGGAGEKLFF. CDR3 coding DNA: TGTGCCAGCAGTGAAGTCGGGGGGGCTGGTGAAAAACTGTTTTTT.

J is TRBJ2-7 and V is TRBV15; D is ambiguous. Germline V gene lookup returns CDR1 LNHNV and CDR2 YYDKDF (reference sequence). V was pared by 1 base and J by 7 bases, with 11 bases between. The CDR3 is 13 residues long. The CDR3, as DNA: TGTGCCACCAGCAGAGGCCAGACGGAGGAGCAGTACTTC. This sequence encodes CATSRGQTEEQYF.

The chain combines TRBV28 with TRBJ1-1; D call uncertain. V dropped 3 bases and J dropped 3 bases, with 14 bases sitting between them. Germline assignment: CDR1 MDHEN and CDR2 SYDVKM. This CDR3 is built from 15 residues. CDR3 nucleotide sequence: TGTGCCAGCAGTTTCTGGCGCCTGGAGGACACTGAAGCTTTCTTT. Translated, it gives CASSFWRLEDTEAFF.

This clone was detected only once. The chain uses TRBV2 and TRBJ2-1; 9 nucleotides line up with TRBD2. Trimming at V came to 6 bases and at J to 4 bases, leaving 4 bases not matched to a gene. This CDR3 is built from 14 residues. From germline, CDR1 is SNHLY and CDR2 FYNNEI. CDR3 residues: CASRVRGGYNEQFF. In DNA form, the CDR3 reads TGTGCCAGCAGAGTGCGGGGGGGATACAATGAGCAGTTCTTC. Complete variable domain (other parts from reference TRBV2 and TRBJ2-1): EPEVTQTPSHQVTQMGQEVILRCVPISNHLYFYWYRQILGQKVEFLVSFYNNEISEKSEIFDDQFSVERPDGSNFTLKIRSTKLEDSAMYFCASRVRGGYNEQFFGPGTRLTVL.

The CDR3 nucleotides read TGCGCCAGCAGCCACAGCGGGGCAGACACAGATACGCAGTATTTT. The encoded protein is CASSHSGADTDTQYF. The rearrangement links TRBV4-3 to TRBJ2-3; 7 positions match TRBD2. The V gene's germline CDR1 is LGHNA and CDR2 YSLEER. V lost 3 bases to trimming and J lost 2 bases; unmatched junction nucleotides: 5. This CDR3 contains 15 residues.